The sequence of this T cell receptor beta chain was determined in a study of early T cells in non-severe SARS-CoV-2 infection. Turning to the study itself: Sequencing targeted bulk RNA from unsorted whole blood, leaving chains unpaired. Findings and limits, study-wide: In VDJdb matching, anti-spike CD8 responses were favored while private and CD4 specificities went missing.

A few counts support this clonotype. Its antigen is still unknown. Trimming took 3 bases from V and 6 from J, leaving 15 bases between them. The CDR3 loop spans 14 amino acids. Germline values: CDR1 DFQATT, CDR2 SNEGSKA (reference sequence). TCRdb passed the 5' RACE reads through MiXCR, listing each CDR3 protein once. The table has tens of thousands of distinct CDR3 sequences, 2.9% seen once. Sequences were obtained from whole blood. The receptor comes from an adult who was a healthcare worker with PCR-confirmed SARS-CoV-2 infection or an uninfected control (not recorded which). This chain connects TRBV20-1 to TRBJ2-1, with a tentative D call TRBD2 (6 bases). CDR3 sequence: CSARGDLEGNEQFF. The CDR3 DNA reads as TGCAGTGCTAGGGGGGACTTGGAAGGCAATGAGCAGTTCTTC.